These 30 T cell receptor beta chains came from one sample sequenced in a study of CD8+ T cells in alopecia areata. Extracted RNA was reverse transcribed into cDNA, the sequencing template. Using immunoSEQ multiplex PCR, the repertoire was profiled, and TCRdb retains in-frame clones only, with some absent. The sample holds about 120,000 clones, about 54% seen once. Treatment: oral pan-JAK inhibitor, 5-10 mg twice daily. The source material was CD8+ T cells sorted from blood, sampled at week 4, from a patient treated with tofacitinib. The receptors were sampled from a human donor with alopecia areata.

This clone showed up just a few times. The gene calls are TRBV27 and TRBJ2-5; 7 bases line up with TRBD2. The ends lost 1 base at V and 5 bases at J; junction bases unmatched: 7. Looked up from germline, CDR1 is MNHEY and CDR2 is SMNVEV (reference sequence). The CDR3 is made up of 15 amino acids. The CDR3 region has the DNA TGTGCCAGCAGTTTATATCCCTTCGGGGGGGAGACCCAGTACTTC. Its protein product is CASSLYPFGGETQYF.

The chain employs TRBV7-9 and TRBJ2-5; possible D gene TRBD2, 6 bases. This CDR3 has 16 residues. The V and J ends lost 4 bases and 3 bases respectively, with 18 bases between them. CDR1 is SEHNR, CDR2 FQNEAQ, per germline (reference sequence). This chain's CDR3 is CASSYPSGGTEETQYF. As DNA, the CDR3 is TGTGCCAGCAGCTACCCATCTGGCGGGACGGAAGAGACCCAGTACTTC.

DNA for the CDR3: TGTGCCAGTAGACCGGACCTCAAGAAAAGCCGGGGCTACACCTTC. Translating gives CASRPDLKKSRGYTF. The chain links TRBV19 to TRBJ1-2; D is unresolved. Germline V CDR1 and CDR2: LNHDA, SQIVND (reference sequence). The CDR3 extends over 15 amino acids. The V end was cut by 6 bases, the J end by 8 bases, with 22 bases between.

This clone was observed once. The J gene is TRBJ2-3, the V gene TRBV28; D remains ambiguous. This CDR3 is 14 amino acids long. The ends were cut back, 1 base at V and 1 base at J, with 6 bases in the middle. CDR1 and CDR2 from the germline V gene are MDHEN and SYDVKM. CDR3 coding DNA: TGTGCCAGCAGTTTATTCCCCCGCACAGATACGCAGTATTTT. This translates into CASSLFPRTDTQYF.

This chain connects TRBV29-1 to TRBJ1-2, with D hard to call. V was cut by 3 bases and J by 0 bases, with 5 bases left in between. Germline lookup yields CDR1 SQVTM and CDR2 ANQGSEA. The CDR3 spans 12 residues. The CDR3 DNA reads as TGCAGCGTTGACGGGGCTAACTATGGCTACACCTTC. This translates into CSVDGANYGYTF.

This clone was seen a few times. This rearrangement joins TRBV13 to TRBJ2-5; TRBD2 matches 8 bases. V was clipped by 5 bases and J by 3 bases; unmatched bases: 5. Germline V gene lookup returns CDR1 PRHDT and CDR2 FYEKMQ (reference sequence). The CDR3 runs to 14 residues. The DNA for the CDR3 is TGTGCCAGCAGCCCTCCGGGGGGGGAAGAGACCCAGTACTTC. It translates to CASSPPGGEETQYF.

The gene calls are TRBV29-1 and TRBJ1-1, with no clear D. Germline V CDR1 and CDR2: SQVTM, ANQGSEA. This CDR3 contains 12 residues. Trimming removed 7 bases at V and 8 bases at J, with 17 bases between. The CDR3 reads CSAVAHESEAFF. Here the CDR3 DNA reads TGCAGCGCCGTCGCCCATGAGTCGGAAGCTTTCTTT.

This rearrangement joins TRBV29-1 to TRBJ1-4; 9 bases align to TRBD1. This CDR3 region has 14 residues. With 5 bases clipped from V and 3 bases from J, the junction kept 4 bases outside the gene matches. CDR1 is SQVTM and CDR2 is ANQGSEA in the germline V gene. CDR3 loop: CSVSGQGANEKLFF. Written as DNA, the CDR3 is TGCAGCGTTTCGGGACAGGGCGCTAATGAAAAACTGTTTTTT. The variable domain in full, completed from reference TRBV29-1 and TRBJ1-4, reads SAVISQKPSRDICQRGTSLTIQCQVDSQVTMMFWYRQQPGQSLTLIATANQGSEATYESGFVIDKFPISRPNLTFSTLTVSNMSPEDSSIYLCSVSGQGANEKLFFGSGTQLSVL.

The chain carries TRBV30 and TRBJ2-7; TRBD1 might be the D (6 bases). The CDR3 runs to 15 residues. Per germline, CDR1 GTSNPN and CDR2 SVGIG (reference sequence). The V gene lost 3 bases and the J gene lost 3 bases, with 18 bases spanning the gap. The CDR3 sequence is CAWSLGQPNFYEQYF. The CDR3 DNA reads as TGTGCCTGGAGCCTAGGACAGCCAAACTTCTACGAGCAGTACTTC.

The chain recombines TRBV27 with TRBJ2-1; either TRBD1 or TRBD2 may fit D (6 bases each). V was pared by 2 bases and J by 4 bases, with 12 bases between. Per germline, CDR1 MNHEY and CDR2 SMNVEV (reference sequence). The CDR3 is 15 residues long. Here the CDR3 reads CASSLLGGWYNEQFF. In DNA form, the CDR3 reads TGTGCCAGCAGTTTACTGGGGGGCTGGTACAATGAGCAGTTCTTC.

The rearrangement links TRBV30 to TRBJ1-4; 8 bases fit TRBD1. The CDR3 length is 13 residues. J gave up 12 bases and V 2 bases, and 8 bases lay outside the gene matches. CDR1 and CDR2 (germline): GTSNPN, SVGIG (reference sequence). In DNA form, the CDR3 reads TGTGCCTGGAGTCTCGGACAGGGTTTGGAACTGTTTTTT. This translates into CAWSLGQGLELFF. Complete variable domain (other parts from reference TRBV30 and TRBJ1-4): SQTIHQWPATLVQPVGSPLSLECTVEGTSNPNLYWYRQAAGRGLQLLFYSVGIGQISSEVPQNLSASRPQDRQFILSSKKLLLSDSGFYLCAWSLGQGLELFFGSGTQLSVL.

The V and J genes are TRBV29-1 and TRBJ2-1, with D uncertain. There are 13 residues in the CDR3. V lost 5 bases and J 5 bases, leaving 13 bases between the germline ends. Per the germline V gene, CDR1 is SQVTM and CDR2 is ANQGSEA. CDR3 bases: TGCAGCGTTTGCGTCGGGCCACACAATGAGCAGTTCTTC. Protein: CSVCVGPHNEQFF.

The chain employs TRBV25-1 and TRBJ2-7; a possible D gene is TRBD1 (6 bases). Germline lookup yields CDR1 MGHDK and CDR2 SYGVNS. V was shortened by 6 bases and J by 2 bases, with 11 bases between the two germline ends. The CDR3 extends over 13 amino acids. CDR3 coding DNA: TGTGCCAGCAGGGCGACAGGTACCTACGAGCAGTACTTC. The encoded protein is CASRATGTYEQYF.

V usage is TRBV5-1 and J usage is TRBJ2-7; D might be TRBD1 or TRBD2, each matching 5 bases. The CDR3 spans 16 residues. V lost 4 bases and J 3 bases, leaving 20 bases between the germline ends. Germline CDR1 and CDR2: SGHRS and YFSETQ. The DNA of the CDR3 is TGCGCCAGCAGCATAATGGGACGGCTGATCGACTACGAGCAGTACTTC. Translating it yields CASSIMGRLIDYEQYF.

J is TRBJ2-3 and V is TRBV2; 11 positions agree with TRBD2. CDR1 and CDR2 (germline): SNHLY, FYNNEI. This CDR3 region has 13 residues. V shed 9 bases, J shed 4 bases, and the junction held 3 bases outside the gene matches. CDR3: CARTSGDADTQYF. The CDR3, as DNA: TGTGCCAGGACTAGCGGGGATGCAGATACGCAGTATTTT.

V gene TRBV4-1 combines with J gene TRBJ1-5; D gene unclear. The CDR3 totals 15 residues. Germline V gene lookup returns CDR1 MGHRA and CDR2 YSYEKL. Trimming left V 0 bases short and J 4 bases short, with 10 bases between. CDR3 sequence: CASSQDGVGNQPQHF. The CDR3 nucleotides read TGCGCCAGCAGCCAAGATGGGGTAGGGAATCAGCCCCAGCATTTT.

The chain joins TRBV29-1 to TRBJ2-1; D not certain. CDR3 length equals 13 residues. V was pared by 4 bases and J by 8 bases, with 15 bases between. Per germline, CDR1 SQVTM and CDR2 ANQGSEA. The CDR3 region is CSVVGSRSHEQFF. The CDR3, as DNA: TGCAGCGTTGTAGGGTCTAGGTCGCATGAGCAGTTCTTC.

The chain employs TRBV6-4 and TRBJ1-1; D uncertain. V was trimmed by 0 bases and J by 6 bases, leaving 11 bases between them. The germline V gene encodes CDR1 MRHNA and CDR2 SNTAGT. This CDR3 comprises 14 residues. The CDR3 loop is CASSDSTDLAEAFF. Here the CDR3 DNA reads TGTGCCAGCAGTGACTCGACGGACCTTGCTGAAGCTTTCTTT.

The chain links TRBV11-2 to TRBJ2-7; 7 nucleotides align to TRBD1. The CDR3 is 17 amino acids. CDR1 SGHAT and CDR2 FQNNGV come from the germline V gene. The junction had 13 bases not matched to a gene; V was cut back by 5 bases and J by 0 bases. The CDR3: CASSPSWGQSSSYEQYF. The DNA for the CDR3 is TGTGCCAGCAGCCCCTCATGGGGACAGTCGAGCTCCTACGAGCAGTACTTC.

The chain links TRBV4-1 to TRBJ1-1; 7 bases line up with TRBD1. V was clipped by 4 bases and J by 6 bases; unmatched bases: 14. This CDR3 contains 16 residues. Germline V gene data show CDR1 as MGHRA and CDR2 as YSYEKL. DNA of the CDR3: TGCGCCAGCAGCCCCCAGGGGGACAGACCTCGGGCTGAAGCTTTCTTT. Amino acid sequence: CASSPQGDRPRAEAFF.

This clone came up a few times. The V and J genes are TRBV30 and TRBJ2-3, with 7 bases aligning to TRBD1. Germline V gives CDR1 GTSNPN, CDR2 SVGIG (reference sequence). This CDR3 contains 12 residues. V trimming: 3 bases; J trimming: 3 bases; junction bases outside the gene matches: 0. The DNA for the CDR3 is TGTGCCTGGAGACAGGGGACAGATACGCAGTATTTT. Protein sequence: CAWRQGTDTQYF.

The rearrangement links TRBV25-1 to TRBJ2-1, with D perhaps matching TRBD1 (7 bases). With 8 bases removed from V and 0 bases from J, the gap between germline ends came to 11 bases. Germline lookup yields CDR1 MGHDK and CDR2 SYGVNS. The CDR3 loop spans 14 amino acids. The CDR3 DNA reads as TGTGCCAGCGGCGGGACAGCCTCCTACAATGAGCAGTTCTTC. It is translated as CASGGTASYNEQFF. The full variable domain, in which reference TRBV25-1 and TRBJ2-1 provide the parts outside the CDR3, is EADIYQTPRYLVIGTGKKITLECSQTMGHDKMYWYQQDPGMELHLIHYSYGVNSTEKGDLSSESTVSRIRTEHFPLTLESARPSHTSQYLCASGGTASYNEQFFGPGTRLTVL.

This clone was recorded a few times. The chain's CDR3 is CASSIPEMNTEAFF. The CDR3 nucleotides read TGTGCCAGTAGTATCCCGGAGATGAACACTGAAGCTTTCTTT. The gene calls are TRBV19 and TRBJ1-1, with D uncertain. The germline CDR1 and CDR2 sequences are LNHDA and SQIVND (reference sequence). The CDR3 is made up of 14 amino acids. With 3 bases removed from V and 0 bases from J, the gap between germline ends came to 8 bases.

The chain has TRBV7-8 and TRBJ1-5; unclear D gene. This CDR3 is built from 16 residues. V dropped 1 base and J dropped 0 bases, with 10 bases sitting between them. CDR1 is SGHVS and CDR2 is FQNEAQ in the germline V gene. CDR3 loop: CASSLGIGYSNQPQHF. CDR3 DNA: TGTGCCAGCAGCTTAGGAATCGGATATAGCAATCAGCCCCAGCATTTT. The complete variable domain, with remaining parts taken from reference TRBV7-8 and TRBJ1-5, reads GAGVSQSPRYKVAKRGQDVALRCDPISGHVSLFWYQQALGQGPEFLTYFQNEAQLDKSGLPSDRFFAERPEGSVSTLKIQRTQQEDSAVYLCASSLGIGYSNQPQHFGDGTRLSIL.

In nucleotides, the CDR3 is TGCAGCGTTTATTTTTGGGACAGGCAAGTAACAGATACGCAGTATTTT. Protein sequence: CSVYFWDRQVTDTQYF. This sequence joins TRBV29-1 and TRBJ2-3; 8 nucleotides line up with TRBD1. From germline, CDR1 is SQVTM and CDR2 ANQGSEA. V dropped 5 bases and J dropped 3; count of bases not matched to a gene: 13. The CDR3 covers 16 residues.

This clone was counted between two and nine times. The CDR3: CASSPRRTGGGETQYF. The DNA for the CDR3 is TGTGCCAGCAGCCCTAGAAGAACAGGGGGAGGAGAGACCCAGTACTTC. The chain recombines TRBV7-2 with TRBJ2-5; 8 bases line up with TRBD1. Trimming cost V 5 bases and J 4 bases; bases outside gene matches: 12. The CDR3 is 16 residues long. Germline CDR1 reads SGHTA; CDR2 reads FQGNSA.

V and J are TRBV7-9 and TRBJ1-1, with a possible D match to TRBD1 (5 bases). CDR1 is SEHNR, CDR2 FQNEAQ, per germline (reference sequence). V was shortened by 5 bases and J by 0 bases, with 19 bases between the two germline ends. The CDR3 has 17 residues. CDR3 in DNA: TGTGCCAGCAGCCCGGTAGGGACGGCACTCGTGAACACTGAAGCTTTCTTT. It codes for CASSPVGTALVNTEAFF.

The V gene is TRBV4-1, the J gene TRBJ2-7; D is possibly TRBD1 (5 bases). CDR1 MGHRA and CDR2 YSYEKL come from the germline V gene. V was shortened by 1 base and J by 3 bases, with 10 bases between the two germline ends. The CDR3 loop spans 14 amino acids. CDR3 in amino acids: CASSQGKDIYEQYF. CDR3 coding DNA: TGCGCCAGCAGCCAAGGGAAGGACATCTACGAGCAGTACTTC.

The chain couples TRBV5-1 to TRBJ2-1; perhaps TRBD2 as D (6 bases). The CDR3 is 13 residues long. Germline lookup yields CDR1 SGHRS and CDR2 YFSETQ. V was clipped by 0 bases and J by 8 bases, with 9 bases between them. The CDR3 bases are TGCGCCAGCAGCTTGGCTGCTAGCGATGAGCAGTTCTTC. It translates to CASSLAASDEQFF.

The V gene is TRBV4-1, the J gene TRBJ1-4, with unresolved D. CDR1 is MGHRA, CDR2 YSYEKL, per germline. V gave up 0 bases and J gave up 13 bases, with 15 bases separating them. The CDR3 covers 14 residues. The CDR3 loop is CASSQEFKAEVLFF. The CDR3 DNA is TGCGCCAGCAGCCAAGAGTTTAAGGCCGAAGTACTGTTTTTT.